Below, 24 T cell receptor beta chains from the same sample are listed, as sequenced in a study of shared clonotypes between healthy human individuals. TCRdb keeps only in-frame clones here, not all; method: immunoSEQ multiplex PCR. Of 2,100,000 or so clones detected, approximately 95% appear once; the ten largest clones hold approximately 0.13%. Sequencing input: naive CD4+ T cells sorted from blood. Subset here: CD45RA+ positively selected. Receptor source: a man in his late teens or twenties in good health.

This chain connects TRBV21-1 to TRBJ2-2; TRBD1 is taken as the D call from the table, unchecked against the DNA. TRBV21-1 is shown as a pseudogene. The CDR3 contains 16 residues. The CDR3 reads CASSLTGVEPTGELFF. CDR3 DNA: TGTGCCAGCAGCCTCACAGGGGTAGAGCCCACCGGGGAGCTGTTTTTT.

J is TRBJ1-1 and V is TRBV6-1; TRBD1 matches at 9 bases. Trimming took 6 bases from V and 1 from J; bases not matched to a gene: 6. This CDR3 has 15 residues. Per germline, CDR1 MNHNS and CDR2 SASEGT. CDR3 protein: CASRGQGLGNTEAFF. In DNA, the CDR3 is TGTGCCAGCAGAGGACAGGGGCTGGGGAACACTGAAGCTTTCTTT.

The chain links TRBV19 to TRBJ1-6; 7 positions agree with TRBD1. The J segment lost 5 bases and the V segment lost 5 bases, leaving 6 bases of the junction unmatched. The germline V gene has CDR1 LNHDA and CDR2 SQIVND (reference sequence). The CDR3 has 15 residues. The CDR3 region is CASSSTGRDNSPLHF. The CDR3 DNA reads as TGTGCCAGTAGTTCGACAGGGAGGGATAATTCACCCCTCCACTTT.

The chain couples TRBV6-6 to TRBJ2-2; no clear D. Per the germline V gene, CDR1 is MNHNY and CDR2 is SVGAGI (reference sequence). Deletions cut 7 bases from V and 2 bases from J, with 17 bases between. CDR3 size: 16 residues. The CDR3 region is CASNPPPPDNTGELFF. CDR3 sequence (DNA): TGTGCCAGCAACCCCCCACCCCCAGATAACACCGGGGAGCTGTTTTTT.

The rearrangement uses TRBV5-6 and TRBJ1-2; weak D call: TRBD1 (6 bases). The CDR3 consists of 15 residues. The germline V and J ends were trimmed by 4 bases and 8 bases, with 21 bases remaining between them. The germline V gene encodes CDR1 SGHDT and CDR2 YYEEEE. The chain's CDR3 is CASSRQRGGADGYTF. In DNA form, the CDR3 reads TGTGCCAGCAGCCGTCAAAGGGGGGGCGCGGACGGCTACACCTTC.

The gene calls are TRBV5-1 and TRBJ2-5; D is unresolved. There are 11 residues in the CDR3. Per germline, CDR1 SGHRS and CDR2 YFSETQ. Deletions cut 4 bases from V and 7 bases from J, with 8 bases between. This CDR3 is CASSGERTQYF. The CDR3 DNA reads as TGCGCCAGCAGCGGCGAAAGGACCCAGTACTTC.

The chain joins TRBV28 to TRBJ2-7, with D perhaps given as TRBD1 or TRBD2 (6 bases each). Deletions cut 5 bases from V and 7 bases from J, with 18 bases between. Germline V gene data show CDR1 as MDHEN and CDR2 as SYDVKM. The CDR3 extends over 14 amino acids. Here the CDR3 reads CASSRGEKVREQYF. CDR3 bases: TGTGCCAGCAGTAGGGGGGAAAAGGTCCGGGAGCAGTACTTC.

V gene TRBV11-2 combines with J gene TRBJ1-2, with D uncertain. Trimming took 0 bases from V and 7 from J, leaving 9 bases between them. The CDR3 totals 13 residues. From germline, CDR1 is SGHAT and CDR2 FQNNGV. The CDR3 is CASSLDRSTGYTF. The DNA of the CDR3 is TGTGCCAGCAGCTTAGATAGGAGTACTGGCTACACCTTC.

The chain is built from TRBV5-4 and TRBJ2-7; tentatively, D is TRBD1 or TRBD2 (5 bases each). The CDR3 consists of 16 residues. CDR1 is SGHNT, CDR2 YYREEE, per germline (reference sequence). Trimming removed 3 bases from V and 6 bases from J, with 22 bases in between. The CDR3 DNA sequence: TGTGCCAGCAGCTCCCGTTCAGGGAGTGGGAAGGCCGAGCAGTACTTC. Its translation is CASSSRSGSGKAEQYF.

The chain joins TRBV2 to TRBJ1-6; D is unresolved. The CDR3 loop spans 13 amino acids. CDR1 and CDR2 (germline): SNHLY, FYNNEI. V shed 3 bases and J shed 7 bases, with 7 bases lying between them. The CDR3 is CASSDQSNSPLHF. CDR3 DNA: TGTGCCAGCAGTGATCAGAGCAATTCACCCCTCCACTTT.

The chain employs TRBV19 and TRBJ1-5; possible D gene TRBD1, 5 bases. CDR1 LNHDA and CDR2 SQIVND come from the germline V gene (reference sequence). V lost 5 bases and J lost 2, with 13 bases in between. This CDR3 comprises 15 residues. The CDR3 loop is CASSVLDKGNQPQHF. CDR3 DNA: TGTGCCAGTAGTGTCTTGGACAAGGGCAATCAGCCCCAGCATTTT.

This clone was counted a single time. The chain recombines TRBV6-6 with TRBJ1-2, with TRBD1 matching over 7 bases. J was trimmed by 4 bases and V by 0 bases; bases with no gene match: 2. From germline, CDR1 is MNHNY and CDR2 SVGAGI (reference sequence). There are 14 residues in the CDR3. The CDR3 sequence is CASSYSDRVYGYTF. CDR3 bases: TGTGCCAGCAGTTACTCAGACAGGGTCTATGGCTACACCTTC.

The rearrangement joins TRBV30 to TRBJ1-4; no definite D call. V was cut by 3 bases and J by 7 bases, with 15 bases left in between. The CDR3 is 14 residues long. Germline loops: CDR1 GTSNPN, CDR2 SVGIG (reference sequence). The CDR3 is CAWSPGRDLEKLFF. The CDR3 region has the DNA TGTGCCTGGAGCCCCGGGAGGGATCTTGAAAAACTGTTTTTT.

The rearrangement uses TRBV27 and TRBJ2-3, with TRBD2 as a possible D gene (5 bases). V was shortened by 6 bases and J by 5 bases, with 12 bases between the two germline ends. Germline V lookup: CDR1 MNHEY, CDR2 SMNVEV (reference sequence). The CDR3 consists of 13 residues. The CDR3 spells CASSPTSGDTQYF. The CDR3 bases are TGTGCCAGCAGCCCAACTAGTGGAGATACGCAGTATTTT.

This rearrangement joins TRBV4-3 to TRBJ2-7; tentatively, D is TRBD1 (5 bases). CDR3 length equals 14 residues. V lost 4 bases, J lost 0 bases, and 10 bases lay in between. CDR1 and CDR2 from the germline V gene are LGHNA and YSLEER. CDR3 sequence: CASSRGLLSYEQYF. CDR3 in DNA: TGCGCCAGCAGCCGGGGCTTACTCTCCTACGAGCAGTACTTC.

CDR3 sequence: CASSPPGLAGVNEQFF. As DNA, the CDR3 is TGCGCCAGCTCGCCTCCGGGACTAGCGGGAGTCAATGAGCAGTTCTTC. V usage is TRBV5-1 and J usage is TRBJ2-1; 14 bases match TRBD2. Germline CDR1 and CDR2: SGHRS and YFSETQ. J was trimmed by 6 bases and V by 7 bases; bases with no gene match: 9. The CDR3 extends over 16 amino acids.

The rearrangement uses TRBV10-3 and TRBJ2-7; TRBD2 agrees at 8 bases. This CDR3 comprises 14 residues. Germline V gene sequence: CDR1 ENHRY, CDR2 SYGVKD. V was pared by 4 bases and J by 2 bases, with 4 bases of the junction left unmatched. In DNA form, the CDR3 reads TGTGCCATCAGTGCCTCAGCGGGGGCCTACGAGCAGTACTTC. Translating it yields CAISASAGAYEQYF.

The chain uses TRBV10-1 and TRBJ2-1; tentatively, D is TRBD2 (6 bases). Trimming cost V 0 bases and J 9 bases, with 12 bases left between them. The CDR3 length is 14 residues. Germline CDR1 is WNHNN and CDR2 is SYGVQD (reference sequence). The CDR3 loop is CASSESLLAGEQFF. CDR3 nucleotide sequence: TGCGCCAGCAGTGAGTCGTTACTAGCCGGTGAGCAGTTCTTC.

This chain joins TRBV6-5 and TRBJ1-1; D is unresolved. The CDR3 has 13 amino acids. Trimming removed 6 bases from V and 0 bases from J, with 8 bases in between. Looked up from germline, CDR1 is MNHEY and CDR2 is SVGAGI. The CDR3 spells CASSPEMNTEAFF. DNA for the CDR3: TGTGCCAGCAGCCCCGAGATGAACACTGAAGCTTTCTTT.

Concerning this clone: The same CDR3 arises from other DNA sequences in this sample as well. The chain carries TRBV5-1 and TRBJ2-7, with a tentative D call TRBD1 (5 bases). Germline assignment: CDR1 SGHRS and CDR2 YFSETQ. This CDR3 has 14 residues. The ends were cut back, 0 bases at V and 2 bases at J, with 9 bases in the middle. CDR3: CASSLGTTTYEQYF. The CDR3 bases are TGCGCCAGCAGCTTGGGGACAACAACCTACGAGCAGTACTTC.

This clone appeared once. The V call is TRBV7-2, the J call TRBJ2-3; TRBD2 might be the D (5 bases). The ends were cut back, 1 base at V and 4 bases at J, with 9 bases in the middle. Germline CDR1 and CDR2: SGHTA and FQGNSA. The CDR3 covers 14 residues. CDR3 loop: CASSLVGVSDTQYF. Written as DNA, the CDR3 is TGTGCCAGCAGCTTAGTGGGAGTCTCAGATACGCAGTATTTT.

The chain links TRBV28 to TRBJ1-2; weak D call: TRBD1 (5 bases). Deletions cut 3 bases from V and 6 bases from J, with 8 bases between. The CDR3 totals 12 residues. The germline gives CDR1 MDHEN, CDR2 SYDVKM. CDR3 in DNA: TGTGCCAGCAGTTTTGAGGGGAATGGCTACACCTTC. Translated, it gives CASSFEGNGYTF.

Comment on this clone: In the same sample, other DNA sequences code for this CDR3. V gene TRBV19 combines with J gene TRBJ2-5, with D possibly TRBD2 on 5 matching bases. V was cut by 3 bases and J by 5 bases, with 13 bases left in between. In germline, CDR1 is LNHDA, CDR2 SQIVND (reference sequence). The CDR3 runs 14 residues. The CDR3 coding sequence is TGTGCCAGTAGTATCGACGGAGGAAGGGAGACCCAGTACTTC. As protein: CASSIDGGRETQYF. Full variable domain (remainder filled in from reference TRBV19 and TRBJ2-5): DGGITQSPKYLFRKEGQNVTLSCEQNLNHDAMYWYRQDPGQGLRLIYYSQIVNDFQKGDIAEGYSVSREKKESFPLTVTSAQKNPTAFYLCASSIDGGRETQYFGPGTRLLVL.

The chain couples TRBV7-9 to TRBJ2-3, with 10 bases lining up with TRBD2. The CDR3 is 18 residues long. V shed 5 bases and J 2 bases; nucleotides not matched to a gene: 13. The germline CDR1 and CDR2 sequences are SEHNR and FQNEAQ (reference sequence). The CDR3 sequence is CASSPVSGRREYTDTQYF. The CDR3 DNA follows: TGTGCCAGCAGCCCGGTTAGCGGGAGGCGAGAGTACACAGATACGCAGTATTTT. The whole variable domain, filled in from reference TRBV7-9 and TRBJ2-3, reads DTGVSQNPRHKITKRGQNVTFRCDPISEHNRLYWYRQTLGQGPEFLTYFQNEAQLEKSRLLSDRFSAERPKGSFSTLEIQRTEQGDSAMYLCASSPVSGRREYTDTQYFGPGTRLTVL.